One sample yielded the 18 T cell receptor beta chains listed below, sequenced in a study of T cell clonality in common variable immunodeficiency. Study-wide results and caveats: Common variable immunodeficiency TCR beta sequences reportedly had fewer deletions and N-nucleotide insertions.

Measured with immunoSEQ multiplex PCR; TCRdb has only the in-frame clones, and not every one. The table records under 25,000 clones without singletons, the ten largest covering around 25%. Antigens for these TCRs are unknown. The source material was peripheral blood mononuclear cells. Receptors were obtained from a human donor with common variable immunodeficiency.

Comment on this clone: The CDR3 end falls 3 residues outside the read, so it is completed with the germline J gene. J is TRBJ2-7 and V is TRBV2, with 9 bases identical to TRBD1. V shed 6 bases and J 6 bases; nucleotides not matched to a gene: 12. CDR1 and CDR2 (germline): SNHLY, FYNNEI. This CDR3 spans 15 amino acids. The CDR3 bases that were read are TGTGCCAGCAGGGATGGGTACAGGGGGCCGGGCGAG. Translation gives CASRDGYRGPGE. The entire CDR3 protein is CASRDGYRGPGEQYF.

This clone has at least ten counts. The observed sequence ends 3 residues before the CDR3 terminus, with the missing tail filled in from the germline J gene. The chain couples TRBV29-1 to TRBJ2-6, with D possibly being TRBD1 or TRBD2 (5 bases each). Trimming shortened V by 6 bases and J by 3 bases, and 18 bases separated the two germline ends. Germline values: CDR1 SQVTM, CDR2 ANQGSEA. This CDR3 is 16 amino acids long. Partial CDR3 DNA: TGCAGCGTGAGGGGTTCAGGCGTCCTTGGGGCCAACGTC. Protein: CSVRGSGVLGANV. The whole CDR3 reads CSVRGSGVLGANVLTF.

The table lists this clone with many counts. The CDR3 end lies 3 residues beyond the end of the read and is filled in from the germline J gene. The J gene is TRBJ1-4, the V gene TRBV5-1; the D gene is possibly TRBD1 (5 bases). The length of the CDR3 is 17 residues. Germline CDR1 is SGHRS and CDR2 is YFSETQ. Trimming pared 5 bases from V and 2 bases from J, leaving 19 bases between. The sequenced part of the CDR3 DNA is TGCGCCAGCAGTTCAACGGGACGGGGGGGGACTAATGAAAAA. It codes for CASSSTGRGGTNEK. The full-length CDR3 reads as CASSSTGRGGTNEKLFF.

This clone showed up just a few times. The read falls 3 residues short of the CDR3 end, and the missing part is taken from the germline J gene. This sequence joins TRBV7-7 and TRBJ2-7; TRBD1 matches at 7 bases. The CDR3 runs 13 residues. Germline loops: CDR1 SSHAT, CDR2 FNYEAQ (reference sequence). V gave up 2 bases and J gave up 3 bases; unmatched junction bases: 1. CDR3 bases read: TGTGCCAGCAGCTTAACAGGGGACTACGAG. Translation gives CASSLTGDYE. The entire CDR3 protein is CASSLTGDYEQYF.

With respect to this clone: The read ends 3 residues early relative to the CDR3; the germline J gene fills the gap. J is TRBJ1-2 and V is TRBV7-9; D uncertain. CDR3 length: 15 residues. CDR1 and CDR2 (germline): SEHNR, FQNEAQ (reference sequence). V dropped 2 bases and J dropped 4 bases, with 14 bases sitting between them. The DNA read from the CDR3 is TGTGCCAGCAGCTTACAGGAGGGTGCGATCTATGGC. Translated, it gives CASSLQEGAIYG. The complete CDR3 protein is CASSLQEGAIYGYTF.

With regard to this clone: The sequenced fragment ends 3 residues before the CDR3 boundary, so the rest is inferred from the germline J gene. This chain links TRBV30 with TRBJ2-2; a weak D match, TRBD2 (7 bases). From germline, CDR1 is GTSNPN and CDR2 SVGIG (reference sequence). The CDR3 length is 15 residues. Trimming pared 3 bases from V and 5 bases from J, leaving 16 bases between. The CDR3 sequence: CAWSPGGLGTGELFF. The DNA read from the CDR3 is TGTGCCTGGAGCCCGGGGGGCTTAGGAACCGGGGAG.

This clone was recorded many times. The junction does not match germline at one end; this may be a read error. The missing CDR3 end, 3 residues past where the read stops, is filled in from the germline J gene. The chain recombines TRBV4-2 with TRBJ2-7; 7 bases match TRBD1. Germline-derived CDR1 and CDR2 are LGHNA and YNFKEQ. The CDR3 is 15 residues long. The CDR3 loop is CASPQKGGNRYEQYF. CDR3 DNA (partial): TGCGCCAGCCCTCAAAAAGGGGGCAATCGCTACGAG.

Comment on this clone: The read stops 3 residues short of the end of the CDR3; the missing end is completed from the germline J gene. The rearrangement uses TRBV7-2 and TRBJ2-7, with 7 positions matching TRBD1. Per the germline V gene, CDR1 is SGHTA and CDR2 is FQGNSA. V was clipped by 5 bases and J by 2 bases; unmatched bases: 9. CDR3 size: 15 residues. The sequenced CDR3 bases are TGTGCCAGCAGCCAAAGAGGGGACAGTACCTACGAG. Translated, it gives CASSQRGDSTYE. In full, the CDR3 reads CASSQRGDSTYEQYF.

Of note for this clone: From the germline J gene comes the end of the CDR3, since the read stops 3 residues before it. This chain joins TRBV19 and TRBJ1-5, with D possibly TRBD1 on 6 matching bases. In germline, CDR1 is LNHDA, CDR2 SQIVND (reference sequence). This CDR3 region has 16 residues. Trimming shortened V by 8 bases and J by 2 bases, and 19 bases separated the two germline ends. The sequenced part of the CDR3 DNA is TGTGCCAGTGGCTGCACAGGGTCGGATTGCAATCAGCCC. This codes for CASGCTGSDCNQP. Given in full, the CDR3 is CASGCTGSDCNQPQHF.

This clone has only a few counts. CDR3 DNA (partial): TGTGCCAGCAGCTTCCAGGGTGTCTATGGC. Translation: CASSFQGVYG. The whole CDR3 protein reads CASSFQGVYGYTF. The gene calls are TRBV7-9 and TRBJ1-2, with TRBD1 as a possible D gene (5 bases). The CDR3 end falls 3 residues outside the read, so it is completed with the germline J gene. This CDR3 spans 13 amino acids. The V end was cut by 3 bases, the J end by 4 bases, with 9 bases between. CDR1 is SEHNR, CDR2 FQNEAQ, per germline (reference sequence).

With respect to this clone: The CDR3 end is not reached by the read, which stops 3 residues before it; the germline J gene fills it in. The V call is TRBV2, the J call TRBJ2-3, with TRBD2 matching 11 bases. The CDR3 is 14 amino acids. V was clipped by 4 bases and J by 4 bases; unmatched bases: 1. The germline CDR1 and CDR2 sequences are SNHLY and FYNNEI. CDR3 sequence: CASSVLAGADTQYF. The sequenced CDR3 bases are TGTGCCAGCAGTGTACTAGCGGGAGCAGATACG.

This clone was seen only a few times. The CDR3 extends 3 residues past the end of the read, so its final part is completed from the germline J gene. The genes are TRBV5-1 and TRBJ2-7, with 7 bases matching TRBD1. Trimming took 0 bases from V and 3 from J; bases not matched to a gene: 3. CDR3 length: 14 amino acids. Looked up from germline, CDR1 is SGHRS and CDR2 is YFSETQ. The sequenced CDR3 bases are TGCGCCAGCAGCTTGGAGGGACAGAACTACGAG. It is translated as CASSLEGQNYE. The entire CDR3 protein reads CASSLEGQNYEQYF.

With respect to this clone: The sequenced fragment ends 3 residues before the CDR3 boundary, so the rest is inferred from the germline J gene. The chain uses TRBV19 and TRBJ1-4, with TRBD1 identical over 7 bases. Germline assignment: CDR1 LNHDA and CDR2 SQIVND (reference sequence). This CDR3 comprises 14 residues. V lost 7 bases, J lost 6 bases, and 8 bases stayed unmatched. The CDR3 bases that were read are TGTGCCAGTACATACAGGGGCTCGGATGAAAAA. It specifies CASTYRGSDEK. The full CDR3 reads CASTYRGSDEKLFF.

Note on this clone: From the germline J gene comes the end of the CDR3, since the read stops 3 residues before it. This sequence joins TRBV30 and TRBJ1-3, with D unclear. The CDR3 runs 13 residues. Looked up from germline, CDR1 is GTSNPN and CDR2 is SVGIG (reference sequence). V was cut by 0 bases and J by 4 bases, with 7 bases left in between. Here the CDR3 reads CAWSVAFGNTIYF. The CDR3 bases that were read are TGTGCCTGGAGTGTAGCGTTCGGAAACACC.

This clone was counted a few times. The CDR3 sequence: CASSRDSSNEQFF. The DNA read from the CDR3 is TGTGCCAGCAGCCGGGACTCCAGTAATGAG. This chain uses TRBV6-2 or TRBV6-3 with TRBJ2-1, with D perhaps TRBD2 (6 bases). The read halts 3 residues ahead of the CDR3 end, with the missing end drawn from the germline J gene. The germline V gene encodes CDR1 MNHEY and CDR2 SVGEGT. V was cut by 6 bases and J by 7 bases, with 13 bases left in between. There are 13 residues in the CDR3.

This clone has just a few counts. The read comes to an end 3 residues before the CDR3 does, leaving the germline J gene to fill in the end. The chain recombines TRBV7-6 with TRBJ2-3; TRBD2 matches at 8 bases. This CDR3 comprises 16 residues. From germline, CDR1 is SGHVS and CDR2 FNYEAQ. The trim removed 5 bases at V and 6 bases at J, leaving 13 bases unmatched. CDR3 sequence: CASSPAEGGGWDTQYF. The sequenced CDR3 bases are TGTGCCAGCAGCCCGGCGGAAGGCGGGGGGTGGGATACG.

There are a few counts of this clone. The read terminates 3 residues before the CDR3 end, so the remaining end is supplied by the germline J gene. This chain joins TRBV7-3 and TRBJ2-7; 7 bases fit TRBD1. Trimming at V came to 6 bases and at J to 6 bases, leaving 11 bases not matched to a gene. Germline-derived CDR1 and CDR2 are SGHTA and FQGTGA. There are 14 residues in the CDR3. The CDR3 region is CASSLGQPAVEQYF. The covered CDR3 bases are TGTGCCAGCAGTCTGGGACAGCCAGCTGTCGAG.

This clone showed up just a few times. The read comes to an end 3 residues before the CDR3 does, leaving the germline J gene to fill in the end. The chain uses TRBV19 and TRBJ2-5, with TRBD1 as a possible D gene (5 bases). This CDR3 comprises 14 residues. The V gene's germline CDR1 is LNHDA and CDR2 SQIVND (reference sequence). V lost 3 bases, J lost 0 bases, and 8 bases lay in between. The sequenced CDR3 bases are TGTGCCAGTAGTATTGCAGGGAACCAAGAGACC. It yields the protein CASSIAGNQET. In full, the CDR3 is CASSIAGNQETQYF.